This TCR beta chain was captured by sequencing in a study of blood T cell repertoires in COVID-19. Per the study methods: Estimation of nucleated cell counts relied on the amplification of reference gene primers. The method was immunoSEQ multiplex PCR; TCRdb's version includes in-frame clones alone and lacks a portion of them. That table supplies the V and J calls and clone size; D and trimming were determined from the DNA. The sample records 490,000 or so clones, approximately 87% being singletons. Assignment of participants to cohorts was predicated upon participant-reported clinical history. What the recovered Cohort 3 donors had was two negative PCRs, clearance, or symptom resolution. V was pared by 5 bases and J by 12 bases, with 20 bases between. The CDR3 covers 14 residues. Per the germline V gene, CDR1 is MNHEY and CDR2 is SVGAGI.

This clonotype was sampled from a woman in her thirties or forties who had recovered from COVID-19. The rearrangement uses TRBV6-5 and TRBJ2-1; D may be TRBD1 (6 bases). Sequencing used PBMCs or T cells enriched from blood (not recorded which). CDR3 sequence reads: CASSPQGNLPRQFF. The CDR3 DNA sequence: TGTGCCAGCAGTCCACAGGGTAACCTCCCTCGGCAGTTCTTC.